One T cell receptor (beta chain) is described in this entry. As yet, its antigen is unknown. This sample stems from a study of cytomegalovirus exposure and HLA in healthy donors. Whole-study findings and limits: It was reportedly the case that the classifier diagnosed cytomegalovirus status with high specificity and sensitivity. TCR beta sequences reportedly predicted most subjects' HLA-A and HLA-B alleles accurately. The majority of TCR sequences were rare, yet some public TCRs appeared in many donors.

The PCR ran on 60 Vbeta and 13 Jbeta primers. The table came from immunoSEQ multiplex PCR; TCRdb's copy has only in-frame clones and leaves some out. This sample has 100,000 to 150,000 clones, with 65% to 85% found just once. V was shortened by 2 bases and J by 3 bases, with 11 bases between the two germline ends. The germline CDR1 and CDR2 sequences are SGDLS and YYNGEE. The CDR3 is made up of 15 amino acids. The V gene is TRBV9, the J gene TRBJ2-2; a possible D gene is TRBD1 (6 bases). This sequence originates from a woman aged 40-49 years in good health and CMV-seronegative. The sequenced sample consisted of PBMCs. Here the CDR3 DNA reads TGTGCCAGCAGCGTCAGGGGAGCGGACACCGGGGAGCTGTTTTTT. It codes for CASSVRGADTGELFF.